This record covers a single T cell receptor beta chain. Its antigen is as yet unknown. Possible read error: a much larger clone is one base away. With a J-beta primer mix and a sample-barcoded 5' primer, a second PCR ran roughly 6 to 11 cycles. Each CDR3 protein gets one entry after TCRdb re-called the 5' RACE reads with MiXCR. The data contain roughly 680,000 distinct CDR3 sequences, about 50% of them singletons. V was pared by 10 bases and J by 2 bases, with 23 bases between. Germline V lookup: CDR1 ENHRY, CDR2 SYGVKD. The CDR3 is 16 amino acids. This record belongs to a study of blood T cells in healthy people across ages. Study conclusions and caveats: Diversity was higher, and naive CD4+ cells more numerous, in long-lived donors than in aged donors. Age showed a roughly linear inverse relationship with TCR beta diversity per million T cells. Across samples, TCR beta diversity tracked strongly with naive T cell percentage.

Every donor contributed roughly 10 milliliters of peripheral blood by blood draw. The source is an elderly woman in good health. Source material: blood. The chain recombines TRBV10-3 with TRBJ2-5; D possibly matches TRBD1 or TRBD2 (5 bases each). The CDR3 DNA follows: TGTGCCACAGGAGACCCCAGGGAGTCGGGGCAAGAGACCCAGTACTTC. Its translation is CATGDPRESGQETQYF.